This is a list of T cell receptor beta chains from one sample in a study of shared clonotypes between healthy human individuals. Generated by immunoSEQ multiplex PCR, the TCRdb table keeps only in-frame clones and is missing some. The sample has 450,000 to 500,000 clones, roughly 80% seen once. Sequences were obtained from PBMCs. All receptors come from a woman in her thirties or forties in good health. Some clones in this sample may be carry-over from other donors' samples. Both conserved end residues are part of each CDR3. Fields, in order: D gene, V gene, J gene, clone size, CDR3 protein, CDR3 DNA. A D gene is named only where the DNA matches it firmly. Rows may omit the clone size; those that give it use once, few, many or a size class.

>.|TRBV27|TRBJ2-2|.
CASSLGIGELFF
TGTGCCAGCAGTTTGGGAATCGGGGAGCTGTTTTTT
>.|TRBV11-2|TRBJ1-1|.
CASSLGANTEAFF
TGTGCCAGCAGCTTAGGGGCAAACACTGAAGCTTTCTTT
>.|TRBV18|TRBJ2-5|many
CASSPATGLEETQYF
TGTGCCAGCTCACCGGCAACGGGGCTGGAAGAGACCCAGTACTTC
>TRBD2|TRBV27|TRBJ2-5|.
CASSLSRLAGGGETQYF
TGTGCCAGCAGTTTATCGCGACTAGCGGGAGGGGGGGAGACCCAGTACTTC
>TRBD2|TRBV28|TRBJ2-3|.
CASVWGGRALDTQYF
TGTGCCAGCGTTTGGGGCGGGAGGGCCCTAGATACGCAGTATTTT
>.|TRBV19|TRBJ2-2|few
CASSMARGLGELFF
TGTGCCAGTAGTATGGCGAGGGGACTCGGGGAGCTGTTTTTT
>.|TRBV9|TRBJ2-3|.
CASSVASVLSTDTQYF
TGTGCCAGCAGCGTAGCCTCAGTCCTTAGCACAGATACGCAGTATTTT
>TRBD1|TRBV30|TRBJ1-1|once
CAWAGQSNTEAFF
TGTGCCTGGGCGGGACAGTCGAACACTGAAGCTTTCTTT
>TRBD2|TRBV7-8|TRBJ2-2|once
CASSLALAGVTGELFF
TGTGCCAGCAGCTTAGCGCTAGCGGGAGTCACCGGGGAGCTGTTTTTT
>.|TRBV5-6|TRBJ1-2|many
CATRRQSRANYGYTF
TGTGCCACCCGAAGACAGTCGCGGGCTAACTATGGCTACACCTTC
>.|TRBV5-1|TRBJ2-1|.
CASSLSENNEQFF
TGCGCCAGCAGCTTGTCAGAAAACAATGAGCAGTTCTTC
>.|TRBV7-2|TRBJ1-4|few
CASSLAATNEKLFF
TGTGCCAGCAGCTTAGCGGCAACTAATGAAAAACTGTTTTTT
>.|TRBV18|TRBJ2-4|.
CASSPDRNIQYF
TGTGCCAGCTCACCGGACAGAAACATTCAGTACTTC
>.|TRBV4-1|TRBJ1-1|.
CASSLPCTEAFF
TGCGCCAGCAGCCTCCCCTGCACTGAAGCTTTCTTC
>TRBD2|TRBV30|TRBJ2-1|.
CAWKLAVTYNEQFF
TGTGCCTGGAAACTAGCGGTAACCTACAATGAGCAGTTCTTC
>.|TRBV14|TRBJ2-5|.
CASSREVTQYF
TGTGCCAGCAGCCGGGAGGTGACCCAGTACTTC
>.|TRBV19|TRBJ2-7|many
CASHGGYEQYF
TGTGCCAGTCACGGGGGTTACGAGCAGTACTTC
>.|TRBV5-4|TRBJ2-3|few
CASSESTDTQYF
TGTGCCAGCAGCGAAAGCACAGATACGCAGTATTTT
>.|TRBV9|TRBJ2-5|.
CASSTGSQETQYF
TGTGCCAGCAGCACCGGGTCGCAAGAGACCCAGTACTTC
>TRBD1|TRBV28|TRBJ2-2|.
CASSLGTGYTGELFF
TGTGCCAGCAGTTTAGGGACAGGGTACACCGGGGAGCTGTTTTTT
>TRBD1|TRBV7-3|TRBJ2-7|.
CASSQYGTGSYEQYF
TGTGCCAGCAGCCAGTACGGGACAGGATCCTACGAGCAGTACTTC
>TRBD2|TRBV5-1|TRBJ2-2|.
CASRTGLAGGKTGELFF
TGCGCCAGCAGAACCGGACTAGCGGGAGGAAAGACCGGGGAGCTGTTTTTT
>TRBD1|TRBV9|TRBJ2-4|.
CASSGGQGNNIQYF
TGTGCCAGCAGCGGGGGACAGGGAAACAACATTCAGTACTTC
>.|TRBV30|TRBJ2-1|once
CAWRSYNEQFF
TGTGCCTGGAGGTCCTACAATGAGCAGTTCTTC
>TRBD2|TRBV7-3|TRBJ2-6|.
CASSPRGLAGVAGANVLTF
TGTGCCAGCAGCCCCAGGGGACTAGCGGGAGTCGCTGGGGCCAACGTCCTGACTTTC
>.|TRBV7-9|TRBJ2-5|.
CASSLHRAAETQYF
TGTGCCAGCAGCTTACACAGGGCGGCGGAGACCCAGTACTTC
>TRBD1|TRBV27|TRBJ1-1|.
CASSSRDRGLGTEAFF
TGTGCCAGCAGTTCCCGGGACAGGGGTCTGGGCACTGAAGCTTTCTTT
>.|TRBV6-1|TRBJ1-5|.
CASSEYGEGNQPQHF
TGTGCCAGCAGTGAATACGGAGAGGGCAATCAGCCCCAGCATTTT
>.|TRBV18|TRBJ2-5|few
CASSPLEAETQYF
TGTGCCAGCTCACCGCTAGAAGCCGAGACCCAGTACTTC
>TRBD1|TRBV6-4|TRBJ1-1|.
CASRVDGTDFTEAFF
TGTGCCAGCAGAGTAGATGGGACAGATTTCACTGAAGCTTTCTTT
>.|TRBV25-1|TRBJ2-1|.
CASSGDHNEQFF
TGTGCCAGCAGCGGCGACCACAATGAGCAGTTCTTC
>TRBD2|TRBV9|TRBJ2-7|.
CASSVGLAGVYEQYF
TGTGCCAGCAGCGTGGGACTAGCGGGAGTTTACGAGCAGTACTTC
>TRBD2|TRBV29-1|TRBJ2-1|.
CSAETSGRTGKQFF
TGCAGCGCAGAGACTAGCGGGAGGACGGGTAAGCAGTTCTTC
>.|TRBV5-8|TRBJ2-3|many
CASSPGSGSTDTQYF
TGTGCCAGCAGCCCCGGAAGCGGGAGCACAGATACGCAGTATTTT
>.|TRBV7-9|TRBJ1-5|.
CASSLALDQPQHF
TGTGCCAGCAGCTTAGCGCTGGATCAGCCCCAGCATTTT
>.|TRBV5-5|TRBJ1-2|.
CASSPQLDHGYTF
TGTGCCAGCAGCCCCCAGTTGGACCATGGCTACACCTTC
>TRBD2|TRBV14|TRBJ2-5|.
CASPIGRTSGSQETQYF
TGTGCCAGCCCCATCGGGAGGACTAGCGGGAGCCAAGAGACCCAGTACTTC
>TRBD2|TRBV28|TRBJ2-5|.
CASSPSGRLGETQYF
TGTGCCAGCAGTCCTAGCGGGAGACTTGGAGAGACCCAGTACTTC
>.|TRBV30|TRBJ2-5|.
CAWSVREWYQETQYF
TGTGCCTGGAGTGTGAGGGAATGGTACCAAGAGACCCAGTACTTC
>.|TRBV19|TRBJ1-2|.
CATSLRQANGYTF
TGTGCCACCTCCCTTCGACAGGCTAATGGCTACACCTTC
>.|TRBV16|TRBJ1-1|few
CASSQEGTAFF
TGTGCCAGCAGCCAAGAGGGTACGGCTTTCTTT
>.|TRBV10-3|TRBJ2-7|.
CAISERLLNEQYF
TGTGCCATCAGTGAGCGACTTCTGAACGAGCAGTACTTC
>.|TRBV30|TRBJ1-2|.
CAWSGAGQPYGYTF
TGTGCCTGGAGTGGGGCCGGACAGCCCTATGGCTACACCTTC
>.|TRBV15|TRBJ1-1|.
CATSVDPGAEAFF
TGTGCCACCAGCGTGGACCCGGGGGCTGAAGCTTTCTTT
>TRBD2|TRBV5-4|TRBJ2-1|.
CASSFTGRAYNEQFF
TGTGCCAGCAGCTTCACCGGGAGGGCCTACAATGAGCAGTTCTTC
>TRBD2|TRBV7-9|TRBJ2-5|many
CAIVQVGGETQYF
TGTGCCATTGTACAGGTGGGGGGGGAGACCCAGTACTTC
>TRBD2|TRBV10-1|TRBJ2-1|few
CASSESRGGHRAPGYNEQFF
TGCGCCAGCAGTGAGTCGCGGGGAGGGCATCGAGCGCCGGGCTACAATGAGCAGTTCTTC
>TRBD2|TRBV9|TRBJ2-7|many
CASSPRFSGSDEQYF
TGTGCCAGCAGCCCCCGGTTTAGCGGGAGCGACGAGCAGTACTTC
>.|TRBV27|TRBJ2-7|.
CASSFIAGSYEQYF
TGTGCCAGCAGTTTTATTGCGGGCTCCTACGAGCAGTACTTC
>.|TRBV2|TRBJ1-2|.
CASIPATPYGYTF
TGTGCCAGCATTCCCGCCACCCCCTATGGCTACACCTTC
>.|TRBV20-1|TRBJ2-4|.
CSARINIQYF
TGCAGTGCTAGAATAAACATTCAGTACTTC
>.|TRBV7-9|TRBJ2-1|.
CASSLGATSYNEQFF
TGTGCCAGCAGCTTAGGAGCTACTTCCTACAATGAGCAGTTCTTC
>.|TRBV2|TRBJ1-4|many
CASSGQHEKLFF
TGTGCCAGCAGTGGGCAGCATGAAAAACTGTTTTTT
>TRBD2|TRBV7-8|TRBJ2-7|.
CASSLASGSSYEQYF
TGTGCCAGCAGCTTAGCTAGCGGGTCCTCCTACGAGCAGTACTTC
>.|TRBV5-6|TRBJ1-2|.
CASSPAGGDYGYTF
TGTGCCAGCAGCCCAGCCGGAGGTGACTATGGCTACACCTTC
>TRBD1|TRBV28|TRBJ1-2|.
CASSLGTALGYTF
TGTGCCAGCAGTTTAGGGACAGCCCTTGGCTACACCTTC
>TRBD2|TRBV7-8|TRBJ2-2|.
CASSFLAGVATGELFF
TGTGCCAGCAGCTTCCTAGCGGGAGTTGCCACCGGGGAGCTGTTTTTT
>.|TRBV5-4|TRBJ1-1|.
CASSPRAGMNTEAFF
TGTGCCAGCAGCCCCCGGGCGGGTATGAACACTGAAGCTTTCTTT
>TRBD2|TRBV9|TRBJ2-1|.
CASSEGAGYNEQFF
TGTGCCAGCAGCGAGGGAGCGGGGTACAATGAGCAGTTCTTC
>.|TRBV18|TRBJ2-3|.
CASSTTDTQYF
TGTGCCAGCAGTACCACAGATACGCAGTATTTT